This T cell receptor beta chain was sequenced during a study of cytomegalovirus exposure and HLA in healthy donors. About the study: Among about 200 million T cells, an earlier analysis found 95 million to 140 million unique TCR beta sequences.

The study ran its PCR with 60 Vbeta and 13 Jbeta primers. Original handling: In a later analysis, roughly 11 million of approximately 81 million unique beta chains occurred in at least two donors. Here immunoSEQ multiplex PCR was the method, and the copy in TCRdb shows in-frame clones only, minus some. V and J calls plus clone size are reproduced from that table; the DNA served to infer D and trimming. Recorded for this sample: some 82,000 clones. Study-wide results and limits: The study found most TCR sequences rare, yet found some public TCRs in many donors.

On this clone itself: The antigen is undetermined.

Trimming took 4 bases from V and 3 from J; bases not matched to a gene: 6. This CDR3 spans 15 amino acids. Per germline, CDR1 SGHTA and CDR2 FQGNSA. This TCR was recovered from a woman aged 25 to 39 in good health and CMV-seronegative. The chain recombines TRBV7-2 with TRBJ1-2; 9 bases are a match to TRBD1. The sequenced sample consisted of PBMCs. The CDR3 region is CASSYLRDRDYGYTF. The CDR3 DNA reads TGTGCCAGCAGCTACCTCCGGGACAGGGACTATGGCTACACCTTC.